This record looks at one T cell receptor beta chain sequence and its context. This sample is part of a study of T cell responses to AZD1222 COVID-19 vaccine. The assay was immunoSEQ multiplex PCR, and TCRdb's table has in-frame clones only and misses some. The data contain more than 250,000 clones, roughly 93% of them seen just once; the ten biggest clones take up approximately 0.52%. The junction had 2 bases not matched to a gene; V was cut back by 3 bases and J by 3 bases. Germline assignment: CDR1 KGHSH and CDR2 LQKENI. The CDR3 extends over 15 amino acids. This receptor was taken from an adult in good health. The genes are TRBV18 and TRBJ2-3, with TRBD2 matching over 11 bases. The sequencing here drew on peripheral blood, taken on day 0 of AZD1222 vaccination. The CDR3 reads CASSPGTSGTDTQYF. CDR3 sequence (DNA): TGTGCCAGCTCACCCGGGACTAGCGGAACAGATACGCAGTATTTT.